This T cell receptor beta chain was retrieved from a study of identifying expanded T cells in peripheral blood. Study-wide findings and caveats: About 1.2 clones differed between technical replicates, versus 16.4 and 19 over time. Variance in clone template counts between approximately 2-week samples significantly increased with total template count across all healthy donors.

The CDR3 sequence is 16 residues long. Trimming took 2 bases from V and 4 from J; bases not matched to a gene: 8. Germline lookup yields CDR1 SGHTA and CDR2 FQGTGA. Repertoires were generated with immunoSEQ multiplex PCR, while TCRdb's copy carries only in-frame clones and drops some. The sample shows approximately 90,000 clones, almost 90% of them seen only once. Remarks on this clone: The antigen is undetermined.

This TCR was sampled from a person between 18 and 70 years old in good health. The sequenced sample consisted of blood. The V gene is TRBV7-3, the J gene TRBJ1-3; the match to TRBD1 covers 7 bases. CDR3 sequence (DNA): TGTGCCAGCAGCTTAGTCCCAGGGGGTTACGGAAACACCATATATTTT. As protein: CASSLVPGGYGNTIYF.